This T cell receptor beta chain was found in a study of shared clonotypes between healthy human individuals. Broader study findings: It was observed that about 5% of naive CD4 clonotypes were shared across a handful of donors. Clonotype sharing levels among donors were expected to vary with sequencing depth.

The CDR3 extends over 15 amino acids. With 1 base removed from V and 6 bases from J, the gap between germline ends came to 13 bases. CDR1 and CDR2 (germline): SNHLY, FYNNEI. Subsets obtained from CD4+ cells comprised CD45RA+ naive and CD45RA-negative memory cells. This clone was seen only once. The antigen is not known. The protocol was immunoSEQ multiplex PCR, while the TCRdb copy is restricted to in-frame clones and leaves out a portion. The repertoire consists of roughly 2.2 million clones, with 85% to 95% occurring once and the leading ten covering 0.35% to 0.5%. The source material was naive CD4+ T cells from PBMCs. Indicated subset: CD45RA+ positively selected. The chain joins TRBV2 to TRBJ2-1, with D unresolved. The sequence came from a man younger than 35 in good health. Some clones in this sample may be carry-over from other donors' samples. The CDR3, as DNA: TGTGCCAGCAGTGAAGTTAGATCGAGCCGCAATGAGCAGTTCTTC. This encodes CASSEVRSSRNEQFF. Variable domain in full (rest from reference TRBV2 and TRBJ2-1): EPEVTQTPSHQVTQMGQEVILRCVPISNHLYFYWYRQILGQKVEFLVSFYNNEISEKSEIFDDQFSVERPDGSNFTLKIRSTKLEDSAMYFCASSEVRSSRNEQFFGPGTRLTVL.